This T cell receptor (beta chain) was sequenced for a study of identical twins. Study-wide points: Out-of-frame beta sequences exhibited a weaker degree of excess twin sharing. Conclusions came from cross-sectional statistical analysis, not from following the same donors. Memory repertoires lacked the insertion deficit that abundant cord blood beta clonotypes showed.

TCRdb processed the 5' RACE reads anew with MiXCR; each CDR3 protein has one entry. The sample includes fewer than 550,000 distinct CDR3 sequences, about 13% of them seen just once. Remarks on this clonotype: The antigen remains undetermined.

The germline CDR1 and CDR2 sequences are LNHDA and SQIVND (reference sequence). This CDR3 contains 15 residues. V lost 5 bases to trimming and J lost 5 bases, with 16 bases between them. This sample was shared with a second study, whose subject was yellow fever vaccine responses in identical twins.

The specimen was CD4+ T cells sorted from blood. This sequence joins TRBV19 and TRBJ1-5; weak D call: TRBD1 (5 bases). This TCR was recovered from a woman aged 18-30 years in good health. CDR3 bases: TGTGCCAGTAGTGCCCGGGGGACGGAGTATCAGCCCCAGCATTTT. It translates to CASSARGTEYQPQHF.